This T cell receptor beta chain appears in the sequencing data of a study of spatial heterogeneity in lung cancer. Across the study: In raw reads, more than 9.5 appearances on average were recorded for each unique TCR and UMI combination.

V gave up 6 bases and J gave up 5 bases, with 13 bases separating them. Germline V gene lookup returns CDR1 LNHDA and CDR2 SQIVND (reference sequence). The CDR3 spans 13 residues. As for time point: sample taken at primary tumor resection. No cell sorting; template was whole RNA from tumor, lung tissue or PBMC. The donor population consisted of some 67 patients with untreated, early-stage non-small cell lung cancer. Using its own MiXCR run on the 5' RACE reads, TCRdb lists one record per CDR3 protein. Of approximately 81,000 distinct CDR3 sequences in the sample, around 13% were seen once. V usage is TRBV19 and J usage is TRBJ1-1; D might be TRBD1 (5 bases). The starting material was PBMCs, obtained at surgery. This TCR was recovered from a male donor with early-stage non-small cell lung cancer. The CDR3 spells CASSQDGGTEAFF. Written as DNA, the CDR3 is TGTGCCAGTAGCCAGGACGGGGGTACTGAAGCTTTCTTT.